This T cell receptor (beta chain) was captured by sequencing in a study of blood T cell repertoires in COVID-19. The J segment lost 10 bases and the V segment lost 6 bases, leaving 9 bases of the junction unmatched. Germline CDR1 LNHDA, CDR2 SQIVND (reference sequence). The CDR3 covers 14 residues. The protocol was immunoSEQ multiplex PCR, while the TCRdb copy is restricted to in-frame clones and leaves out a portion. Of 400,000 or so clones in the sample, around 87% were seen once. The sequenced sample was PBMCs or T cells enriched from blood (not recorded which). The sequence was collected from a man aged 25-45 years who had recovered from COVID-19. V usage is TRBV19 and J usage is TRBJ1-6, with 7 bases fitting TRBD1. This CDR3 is CASRLTGSDSPLHF. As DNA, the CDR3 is TGTGCCAGTAGATTGACAGGGTCCGACTCACCCCTCCACTTT.